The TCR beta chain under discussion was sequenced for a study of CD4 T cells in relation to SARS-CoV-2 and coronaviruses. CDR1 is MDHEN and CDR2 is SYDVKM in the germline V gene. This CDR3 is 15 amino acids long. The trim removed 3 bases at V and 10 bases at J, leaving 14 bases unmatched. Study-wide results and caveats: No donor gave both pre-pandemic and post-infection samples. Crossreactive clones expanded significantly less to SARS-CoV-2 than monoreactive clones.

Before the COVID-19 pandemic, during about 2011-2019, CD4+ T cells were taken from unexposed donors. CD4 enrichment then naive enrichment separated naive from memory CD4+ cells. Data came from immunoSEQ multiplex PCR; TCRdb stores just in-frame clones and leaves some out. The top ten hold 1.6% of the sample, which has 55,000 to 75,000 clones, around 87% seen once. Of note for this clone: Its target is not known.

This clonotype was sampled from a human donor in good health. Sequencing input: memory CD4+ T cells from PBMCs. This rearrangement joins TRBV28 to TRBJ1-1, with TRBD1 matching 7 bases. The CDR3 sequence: CASSFRRQGGLSAFF. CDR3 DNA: TGTGCCAGCAGTTTCCGGCGACAGGGAGGTTTATCAGCTTTCTTT.